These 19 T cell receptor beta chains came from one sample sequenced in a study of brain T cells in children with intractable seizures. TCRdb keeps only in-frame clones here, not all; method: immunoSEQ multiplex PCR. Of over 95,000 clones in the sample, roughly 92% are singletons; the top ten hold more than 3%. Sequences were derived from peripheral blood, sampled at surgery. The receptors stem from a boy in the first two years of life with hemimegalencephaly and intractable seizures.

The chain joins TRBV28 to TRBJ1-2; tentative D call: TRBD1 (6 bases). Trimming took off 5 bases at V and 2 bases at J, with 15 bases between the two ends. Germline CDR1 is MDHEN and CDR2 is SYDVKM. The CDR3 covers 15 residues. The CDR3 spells CASSLTGILNYGYTF. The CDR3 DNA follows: TGTGCCAGCAGTCTAACAGGGATTTTAAACTATGGCTACACCTTC.

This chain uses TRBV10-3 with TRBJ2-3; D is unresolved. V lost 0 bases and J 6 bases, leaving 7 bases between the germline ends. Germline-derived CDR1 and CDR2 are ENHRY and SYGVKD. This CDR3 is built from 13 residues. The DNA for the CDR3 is TGTGCCATCAGTGAGTCGCCCGAGGATACGCAGTATTTT. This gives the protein CAISESPEDTQYF.

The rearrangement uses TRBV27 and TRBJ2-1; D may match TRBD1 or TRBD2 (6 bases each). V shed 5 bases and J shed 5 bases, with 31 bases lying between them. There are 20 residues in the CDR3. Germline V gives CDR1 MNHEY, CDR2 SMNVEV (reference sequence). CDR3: CASSPQQGGGGNDVDNEQFF. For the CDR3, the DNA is TGTGCCAGCAGTCCCCAACAGGGCGGAGGGGGGAACGACGTAGACAATGAGCAGTTCTTC.

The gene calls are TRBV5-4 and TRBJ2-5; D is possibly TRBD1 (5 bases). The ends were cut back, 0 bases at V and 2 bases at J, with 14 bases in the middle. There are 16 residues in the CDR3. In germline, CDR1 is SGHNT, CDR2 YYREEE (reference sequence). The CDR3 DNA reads TGTGCCAGCAGCTTGGGTTCGACAGAGCGACAAGAGACCCAGTACTTC. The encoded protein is CASSLGSTERQETQYF.

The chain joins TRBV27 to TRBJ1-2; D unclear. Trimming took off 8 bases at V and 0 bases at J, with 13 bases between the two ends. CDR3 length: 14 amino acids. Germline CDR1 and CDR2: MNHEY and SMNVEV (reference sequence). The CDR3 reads CASGRDFTNYGYTF. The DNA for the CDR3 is TGTGCCAGCGGCCGGGATTTTACTAACTATGGCTACACCTTC.

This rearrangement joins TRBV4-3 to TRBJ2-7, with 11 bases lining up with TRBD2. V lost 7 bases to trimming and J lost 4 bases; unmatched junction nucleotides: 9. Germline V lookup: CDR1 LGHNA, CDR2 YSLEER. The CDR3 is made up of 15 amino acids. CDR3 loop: CASKGSLAGAYEQYF. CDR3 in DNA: TGCGCCAGCAAGGGGTCACTAGCGGGAGCATACGAGCAGTACTTC.

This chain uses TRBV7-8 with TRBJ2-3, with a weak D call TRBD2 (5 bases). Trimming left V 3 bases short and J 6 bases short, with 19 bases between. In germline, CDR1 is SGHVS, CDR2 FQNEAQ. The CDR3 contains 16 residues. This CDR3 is CASSLASFLLADTQYF. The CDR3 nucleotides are TGTGCCAGCAGCTTGGCTAGCTTTCTCCTTGCGGATACGCAGTATTTT.

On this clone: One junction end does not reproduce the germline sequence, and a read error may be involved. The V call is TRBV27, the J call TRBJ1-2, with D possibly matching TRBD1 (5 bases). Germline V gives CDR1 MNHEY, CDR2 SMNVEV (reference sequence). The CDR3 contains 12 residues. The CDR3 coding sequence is TGTGCCAGCAGCAGTTTAAGGGGCCATAAGAACTTC. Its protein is CASSSLRGHKNF.

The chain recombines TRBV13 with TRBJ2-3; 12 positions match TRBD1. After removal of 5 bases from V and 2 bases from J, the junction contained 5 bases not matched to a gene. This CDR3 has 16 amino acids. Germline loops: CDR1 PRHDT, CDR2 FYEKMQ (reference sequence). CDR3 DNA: TGTGCCAGCAGCCGGGACAGGGGGCTGGTCACAGATACGCAGTATTTT. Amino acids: CASSRDRGLVTDTQYF.

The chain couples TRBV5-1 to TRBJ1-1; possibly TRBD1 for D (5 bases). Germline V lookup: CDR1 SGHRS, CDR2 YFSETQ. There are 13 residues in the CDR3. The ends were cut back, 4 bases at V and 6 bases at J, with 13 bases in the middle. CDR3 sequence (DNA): TGCGCCAGCAGCGCGTCAGGGTTTGCTGAAGCTTTCTTT. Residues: CASSASGFAEAFF.

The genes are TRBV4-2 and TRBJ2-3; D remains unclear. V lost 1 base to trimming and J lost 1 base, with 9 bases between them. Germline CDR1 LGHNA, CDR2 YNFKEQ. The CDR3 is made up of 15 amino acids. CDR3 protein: CASSQVGLRTDTQYF. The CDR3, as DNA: TGTGCCAGCAGCCAAGTGGGCCTTCGCACAGATACGCAGTATTTT.

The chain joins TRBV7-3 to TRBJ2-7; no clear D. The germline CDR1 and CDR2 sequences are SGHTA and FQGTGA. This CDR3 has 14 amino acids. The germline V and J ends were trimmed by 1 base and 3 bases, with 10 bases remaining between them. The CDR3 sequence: CASSLNSGSYEQYF. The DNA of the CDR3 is TGTGCCAGCAGCTTAAACTCCGGCAGCTACGAGCAGTACTTC.

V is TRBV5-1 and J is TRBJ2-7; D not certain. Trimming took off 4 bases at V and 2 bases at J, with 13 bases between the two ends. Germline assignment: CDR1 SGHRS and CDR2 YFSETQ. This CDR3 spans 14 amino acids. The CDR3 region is CASSPWTETYEQYF. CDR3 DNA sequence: TGCGCCAGCAGCCCGTGGACCGAAACCTACGAGCAGTACTTC.

CDR3 coding DNA: TGTGCCAGCAGCGTATCCCCTTCAAATGTACGCACCGGGGAGCTGTTTTTT. Translating gives CASSVSPSNVRTGELFF. The rearrangement joins TRBV9 to TRBJ2-2; unclear D gene. CDR3 length: 17 residues. V lost 1 base and J lost 4, with 17 bases in between. Germline CDR1 reads SGDLS; CDR2 reads YYNGEE.

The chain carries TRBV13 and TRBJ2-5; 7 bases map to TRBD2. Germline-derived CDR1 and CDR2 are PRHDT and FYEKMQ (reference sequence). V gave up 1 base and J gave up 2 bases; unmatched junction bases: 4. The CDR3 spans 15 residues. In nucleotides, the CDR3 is TGTGCCAGCAGCTTAGTTACGGGGGGACAAGAGACCCAGTACTTC. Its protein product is CASSLVTGGQETQYF.

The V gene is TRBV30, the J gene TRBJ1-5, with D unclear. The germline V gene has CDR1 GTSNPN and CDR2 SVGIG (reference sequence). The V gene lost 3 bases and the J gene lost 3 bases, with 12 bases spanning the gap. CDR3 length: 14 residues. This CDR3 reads CAWRARGFNQPQHF. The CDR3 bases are TGTGCCTGGAGGGCGCGAGGTTTCAATCAGCCCCAGCATTTT.

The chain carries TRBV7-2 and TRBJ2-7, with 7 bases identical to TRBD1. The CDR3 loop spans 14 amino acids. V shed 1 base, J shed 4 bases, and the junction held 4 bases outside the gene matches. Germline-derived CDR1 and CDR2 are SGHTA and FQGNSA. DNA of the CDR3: TGTGCCAGCAGCTTAGAAGGGACAGCTTACGAGCAGTACTTC. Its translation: CASSLEGTAYEQYF. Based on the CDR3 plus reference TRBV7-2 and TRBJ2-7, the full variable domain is GAGVSQSPSNKVTEKGKDVELRCDPISGHTALYWYRQSLGQGLEFLIYFQGNSAPDKSGLPSDRFSAERTGGSVSTLTIQRTQQEDSAVYLCASSLEGTAYEQYFGPGTRLTVT.

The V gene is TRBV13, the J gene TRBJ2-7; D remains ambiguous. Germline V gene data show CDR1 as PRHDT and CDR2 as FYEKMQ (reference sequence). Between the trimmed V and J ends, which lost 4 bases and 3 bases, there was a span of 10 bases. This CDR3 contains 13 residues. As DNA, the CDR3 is TGTGCCAGCAGCTCCGGGTTGAACTACGAGCAGTACTTC. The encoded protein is CASSSGLNYEQYF.

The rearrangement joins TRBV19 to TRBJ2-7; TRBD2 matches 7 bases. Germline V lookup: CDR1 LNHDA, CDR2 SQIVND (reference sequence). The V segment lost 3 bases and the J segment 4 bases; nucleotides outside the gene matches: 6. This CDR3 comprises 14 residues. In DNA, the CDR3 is TGTGCCAGTAGTATGAGGGAGGGCCGGTACGAGCAGTACTTC. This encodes CASSMREGRYEQYF.